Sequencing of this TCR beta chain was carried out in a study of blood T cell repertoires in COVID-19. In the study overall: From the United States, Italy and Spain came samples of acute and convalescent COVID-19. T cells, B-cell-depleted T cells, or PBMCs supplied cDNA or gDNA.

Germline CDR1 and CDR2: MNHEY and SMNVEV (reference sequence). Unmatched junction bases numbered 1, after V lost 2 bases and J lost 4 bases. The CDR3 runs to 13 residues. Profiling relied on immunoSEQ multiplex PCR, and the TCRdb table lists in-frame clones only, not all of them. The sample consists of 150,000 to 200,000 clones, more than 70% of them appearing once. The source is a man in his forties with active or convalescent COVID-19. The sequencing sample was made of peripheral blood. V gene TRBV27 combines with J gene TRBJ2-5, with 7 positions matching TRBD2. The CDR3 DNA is TGTGCCAGCAGTTTAGTAGCGGGAGAGACCCAGTACTTC. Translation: CASSLVAGETQYF.